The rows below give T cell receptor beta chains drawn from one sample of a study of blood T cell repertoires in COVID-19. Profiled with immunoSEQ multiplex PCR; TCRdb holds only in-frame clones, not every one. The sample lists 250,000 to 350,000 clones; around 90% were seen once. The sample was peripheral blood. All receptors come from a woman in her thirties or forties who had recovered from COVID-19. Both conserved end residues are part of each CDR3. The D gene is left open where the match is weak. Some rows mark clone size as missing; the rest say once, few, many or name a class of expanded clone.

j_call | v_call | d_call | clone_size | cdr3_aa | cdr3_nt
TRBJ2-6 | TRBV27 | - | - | CASSLGGWDGANVLTF | TGTGCCAGCAGTCTCGGCGGGTGGGATGGGGCCAACGTCCTGACTTTC
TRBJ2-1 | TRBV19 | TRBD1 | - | CASSVTGGPYNEQFF | TGTGCCAGTAGTGTTACAGGGGGCCCCTACAATGAGCAGTTCTTC
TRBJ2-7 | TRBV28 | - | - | CASSSSGDPYYEQYF | TGTGCCAGCAGTTCTTCTGGAGACCCATACTACGAGCAGTACTTC
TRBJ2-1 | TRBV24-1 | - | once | CATSDLSGAGEFF | TGTGCCACCAGTGATTTGAGCGGAGCCGGGGAGTTCTTC
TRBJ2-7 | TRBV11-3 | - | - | CASSVAQGYEQYF | TGTGCCAGCAGCGTAGCCCAGGGCTACGAGCAGTACTTC
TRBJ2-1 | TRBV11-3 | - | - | CASSAQTVNEQFF | TGTGCCAGCAGCGCCCAGACTGTCAATGAGCAGTTCTTC
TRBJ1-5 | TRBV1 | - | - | CTSRDRGTLSNQPQHF | TGCACCAGCAGGGACAGGGGAACTTTGAGCAATCAGCCCCAGCATTTT
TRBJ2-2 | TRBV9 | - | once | CASTEGSPSNTGELFF | TGTGCCAGCACGGAAGGGAGCCCCTCGAACACCGGGGAGCTGTTTTTT
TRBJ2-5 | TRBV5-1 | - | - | CASSLARDTEAETQYF | TGCGCCAGCAGCTTGGCCAGGGACACCGAGGCGGAGACCCAGTACTTC
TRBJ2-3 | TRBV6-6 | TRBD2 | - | CASMIPLADSTDTQYF | TGTGCCAGCATGATTCCCCTAGCGGACAGCACAGATACGCAGTATTTT
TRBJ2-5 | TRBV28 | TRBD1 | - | CASSSGTGFQETQYF | TGTGCCAGCAGTTCCGGGACAGGATTCCAAGAGACCCAGTACTTC
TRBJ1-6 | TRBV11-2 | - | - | CASSSDQGYPINSPLHF | TGTGCCAGCAGCTCGGACCAGGGTTACCCTATAAATTCACCCCTCCACTTT
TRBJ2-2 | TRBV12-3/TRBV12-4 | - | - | CASSSGDAGELFF | TGTGCCAGCAGTTCGGGAGATGCCGGGGAGCTGTTTTTT
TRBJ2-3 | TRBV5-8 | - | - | CASSLLSLADGTDTQYF | TGTGCCAGCAGCTTGCTATCGCTAGCCGACGGCACAGATACGCAGTATTTT
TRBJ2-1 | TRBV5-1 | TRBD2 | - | CATSPGLAGPGYNEQFF | TGCGCCACCTCACCGGGACTAGCGGGGCCCGGTTACAATGAGCAGTTCTTC
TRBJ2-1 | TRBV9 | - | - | CASSRGYNEQFF | TGTGCCAGCTCGCGCGGATACAATGAGCAGTTCTTC
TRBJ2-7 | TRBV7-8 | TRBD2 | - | CASSLRAKLAGARYEQYF | TGTGCCAGCAGCTTAAGGGCGAAGCTAGCGGGAGCAAGGTACGAGCAGTACTTC
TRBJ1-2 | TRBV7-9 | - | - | CASSSPNREGNYGYTF | TGTGCCAGCAGCTCCCCCAACCGGGAGGGTAACTATGGCTACACCTTC
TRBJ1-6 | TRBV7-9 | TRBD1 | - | CASSSSLRTGYNSPLHF | TGTGCCAGCAGCTCAAGTCTAAGGACAGGGTATAATTCACCCCTCCACTTT
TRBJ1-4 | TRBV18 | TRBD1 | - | CASSPRGQTTNEKLFF | TGTGCCAGCTCACCCAGGGGGCAGACGACTAATGAAAAACTGTTTTTT
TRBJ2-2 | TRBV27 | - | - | CASRRQSSHTGELFF | TGTGCCAGCAGACGACAGTCGTCCCACACCGGGGAGCTGTTTTTT
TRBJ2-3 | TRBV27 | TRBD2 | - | CASSLSGGGDTQYF | TGTGCCAGCAGTTTATCAGGCGGGGGAGATACGCAGTATTTT
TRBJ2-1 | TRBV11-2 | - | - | CASRQRGMINEQFF | TGTGCCAGCCGCCAAAGGGGTATGATTAATGAGCAGTTCTTC
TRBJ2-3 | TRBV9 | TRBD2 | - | CASSPMTSGGAVSQYF | TGTGCCAGCAGCCCAATGACTAGCGGGGGGGCGGTTTCGCAGTATTTT
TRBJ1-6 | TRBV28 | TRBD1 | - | CASSFRTGEPPLHF | TGTGCCAGCAGTTTTCGTACAGGGGAGCCACCCCTCCACTTT
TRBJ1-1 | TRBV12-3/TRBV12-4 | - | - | CASSLIGGEAFF | TGTGCCAGCAGTTTAATAGGAGGTGAAGCTTTCTTT
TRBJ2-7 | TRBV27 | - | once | CASSLRGPIYEQYF | TGTGCCAGCAGTCTCAGAGGGCCGATATACGAGCAGTACTTC
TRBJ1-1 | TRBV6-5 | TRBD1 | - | CASSYRDSYTEAFF | TGTGCCAGCAGTTACCGGGACAGCTACACTGAAGCTTTCTTT
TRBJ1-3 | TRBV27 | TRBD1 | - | CASSLRTGASGNTIYF | TGTGCCAGCAGTTTACGTACAGGGGCCTCTGGAAACACCATATATTTT
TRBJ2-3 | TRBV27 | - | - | CASSLGVGGTAAYF | TGTGCCAGCAGCCTAGGGGTTGGCGGGACTGCTGCGTATTTT
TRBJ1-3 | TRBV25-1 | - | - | CASEGWLSGNTIYF | TGTGCCAGCGAGGGATGGCTCTCTGGAAACACCATATATTTT
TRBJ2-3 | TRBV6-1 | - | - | CASSEGILASTDTQYF | TGTGCCAGCAGTGAAGGGATCTTAGCTAGCACAGATACGCAGTATTTT
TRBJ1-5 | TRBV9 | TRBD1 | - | CASSPGTGGGNQPQHF | TGTGCCAGCAGCCCGGGGACAGGGGGCGGCAATCAGCCCCAGCATTTT
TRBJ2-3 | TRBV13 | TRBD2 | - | CASSRLAGVNTQYF | TGTGCCAGCAGCAGATTAGCGGGAGTGAATACGCAGTATTTT
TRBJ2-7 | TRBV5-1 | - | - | CASTGSSHYEQYF | TGCGCCAGCACCGGTAGCTCCCACTACGAGCAGTACTTC
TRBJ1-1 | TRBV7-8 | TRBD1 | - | CASTQGVRPEAFF | TGTGCCAGCACCCAGGGGGTTAGGCCTGAAGCTTTCTTT
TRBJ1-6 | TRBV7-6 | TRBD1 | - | CASSLYTGTGLNSPLHF | TGTGCCAGCAGCTTATATACGGGGACAGGGTTGAACTCACCCCTCCACTTT
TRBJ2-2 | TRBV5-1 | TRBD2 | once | CASSPLAGDTGELFF | TGCGCCAGCAGCCCCCTTGCGGGGGACACCGGGGAGCTGTTTTTT
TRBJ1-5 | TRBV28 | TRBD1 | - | CASSNPGTGGQPQHF | TGTGCCAGCAGCAACCCGGGGACAGGGGGTCAGCCCCAGCATTTT
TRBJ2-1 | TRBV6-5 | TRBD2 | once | CASRPTSGSTDEQFF | TGTGCCAGCAGACCAACTAGCGGGAGCACCGATGAGCAGTTCTTC
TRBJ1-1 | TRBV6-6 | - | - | CASSYSGQLNTEAFF | TGTGCCAGCAGTTACTCCGGACAGTTGAACACTGAAGCTTTCTTT
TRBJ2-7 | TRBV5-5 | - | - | CASSLTGSIYEQYF | TGTGCCAGCAGCTTAACAGGGAGCATCTACGAGCAGTACTTC
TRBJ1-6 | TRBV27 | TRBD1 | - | CASSTGTGYNSPLHF | TGTGCCAGCAGTACCGGGACAGGGTATAATTCACCCCTCCACTTT
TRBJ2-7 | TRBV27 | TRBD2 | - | CASGGTSGSPPYEQYF | TGTGCCAGCGGGGGGACTAGCGGGAGCCCCCCCTACGAGCAGTACTTC
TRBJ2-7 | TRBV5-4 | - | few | CASSLVGAAGREQYF | TGTGCCAGCAGCTTAGTTGGGGCGGCGGGGCGCGAGCAGTACTTC
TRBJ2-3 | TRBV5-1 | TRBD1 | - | CASSPQGVGADTQYF | TGCGCCAGCAGCCCTCAGGGGGTGGGTGCAGATACGCAGTATTTT
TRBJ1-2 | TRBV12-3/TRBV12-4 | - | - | CASSEDNYGYTF | TGTGCCAGCAGTGAGGACAATTATGGCTACACCTTC
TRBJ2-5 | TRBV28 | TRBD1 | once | CASSGTGVETQYF | TGTGCCAGCAGTGGGACAGGGGTTGAGACCCAGTACTTC
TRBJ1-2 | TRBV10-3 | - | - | CAISDPDSDYGYTF | TGTGCCATCAGTGATCCCGACTCGGACTATGGCTACACCTTC
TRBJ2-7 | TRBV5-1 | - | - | CASSLAGAPASYEQYF | TGCGCCAGCAGCTTGGCTGGGGCCCCAGCATCTTACGAGCAGTACTTC
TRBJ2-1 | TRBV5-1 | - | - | CASSTGLAYNEQFF | TGCGCCAGCAGCACGGGACTGGCTTACAATGAGCAGTTCTTC
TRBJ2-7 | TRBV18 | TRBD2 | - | CASSPLGTSGRVGQYF | TGTGCCAGCTCACCACTCGGCACTAGCGGGAGGGTCGGGCAGTACTTC
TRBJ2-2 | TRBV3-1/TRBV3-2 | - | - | CASSQAGRNTGELFF | TGTGCCAGCAGCCAGGCGGGTAGGAACACCGGGGAGCTGTTTTTT
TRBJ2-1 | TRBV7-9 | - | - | CASSLALLVEEQFF | TGTGCCAGCAGCCTAGCCCTTCTGGTTGAGGAGCAGTTCTTC